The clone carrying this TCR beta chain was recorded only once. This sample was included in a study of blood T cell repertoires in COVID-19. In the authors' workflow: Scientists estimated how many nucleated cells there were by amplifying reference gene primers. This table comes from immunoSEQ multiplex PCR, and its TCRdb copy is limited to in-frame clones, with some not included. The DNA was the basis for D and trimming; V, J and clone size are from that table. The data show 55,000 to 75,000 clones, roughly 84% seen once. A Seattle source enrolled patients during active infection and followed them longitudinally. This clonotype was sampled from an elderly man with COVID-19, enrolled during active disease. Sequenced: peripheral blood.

The CDR3 reads CASSDLAEKLFF. In DNA, the CDR3 is TGTGCCAGCAGTGATTTAGCTGAAAAACTGTTTTTT. This chain connects TRBV25-1 to TRBJ1-4; D gene uncertain. Germline V lookup: CDR1 MGHDK, CDR2 SYGVNS. The V end was cut by 3 bases, the J end by 7 bases, with 6 bases between. The CDR3 extends over 12 amino acids.